This T cell receptor (beta chain) was documented in a study of immune reconstitution after stem cell transplant in scleroderma. Each CDR3 protein is one row after TCRdb ran MiXCR on the RT-PCR reads. The sample records under 4,500 distinct CDR3 sequences, approximately 6% being singletons. CDR1 is SGHVS and CDR2 is FQNEAQ in the germline V gene. J gave up 2 bases and V 5 bases, and 12 bases lay outside the gene matches. The CDR3 is made up of 17 amino acids. This clonotype qualifies as medium-sized. Sampling was performed before or after autologous hematopoietic stem cell transplantation (not recorded which). The chain joins TRBV7-8 to TRBJ2-3, with 8 positions matching TRBD2. This TCR derives from a female donor with systemic sclerosis. CDR3 protein: CASSNGGARRTTDTQYF. Here the CDR3 DNA reads TGTGCCAGCAGCAACGGGGGGGCGCGTCGGACCACAGATACGCAGTATTTT.